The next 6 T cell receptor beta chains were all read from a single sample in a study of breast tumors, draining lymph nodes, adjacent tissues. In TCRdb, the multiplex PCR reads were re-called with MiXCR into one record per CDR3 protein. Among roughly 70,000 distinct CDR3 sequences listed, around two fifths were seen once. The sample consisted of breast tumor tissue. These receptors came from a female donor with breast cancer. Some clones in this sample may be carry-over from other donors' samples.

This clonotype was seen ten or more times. The CDR3 DNA reads as TGTGCCAGCAGCTTAGGTCACCAGGGGGGAACCTACGAGCAGTACTTC. Translation gives CASSLGHQGGTYEQYF. The chain carries TRBV7-6 and TRBJ2-7; D is perhaps TRBD1 (7 bases). The CDR3 totals 16 residues. The V gene's germline CDR1 is SGHVS and CDR2 FNYEAQ. V dropped 1 base and J dropped 2 bases, with 15 bases sitting between them.

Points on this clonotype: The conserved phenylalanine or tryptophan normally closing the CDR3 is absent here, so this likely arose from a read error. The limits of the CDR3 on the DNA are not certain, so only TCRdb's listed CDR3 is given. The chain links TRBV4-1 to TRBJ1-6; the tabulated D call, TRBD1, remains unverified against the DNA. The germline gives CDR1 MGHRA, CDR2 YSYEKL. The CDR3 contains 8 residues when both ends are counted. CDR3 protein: CASSQDPS.

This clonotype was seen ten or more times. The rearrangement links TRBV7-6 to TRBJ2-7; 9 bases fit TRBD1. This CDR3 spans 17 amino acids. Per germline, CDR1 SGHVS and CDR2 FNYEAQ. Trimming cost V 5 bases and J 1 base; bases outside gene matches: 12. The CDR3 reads CASSVQSPGQGSYEQYF. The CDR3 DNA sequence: TGTGCCAGCAGCGTGCAATCTCCGGGACAGGGATCCTACGAGCAGTACTTC.

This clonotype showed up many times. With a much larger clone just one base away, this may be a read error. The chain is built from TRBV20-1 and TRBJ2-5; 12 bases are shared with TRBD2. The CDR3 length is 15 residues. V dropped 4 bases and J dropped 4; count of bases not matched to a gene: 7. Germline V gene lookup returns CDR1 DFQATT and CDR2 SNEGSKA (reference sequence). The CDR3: CSAKLGLAGTETQYF. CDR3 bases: TGCAGTGCTAAACTAGGACTAGCGGGAACAGAGACCCAGTACTTC.

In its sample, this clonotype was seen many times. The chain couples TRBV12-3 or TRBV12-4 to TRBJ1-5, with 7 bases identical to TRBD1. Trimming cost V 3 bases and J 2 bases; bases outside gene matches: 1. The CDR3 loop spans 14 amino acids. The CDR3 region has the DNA TGTGCCAGCAGTTTCAGGGGGGGCAATCAGCCCCAGCATTTT. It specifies CASSFRGGNQPQHF.

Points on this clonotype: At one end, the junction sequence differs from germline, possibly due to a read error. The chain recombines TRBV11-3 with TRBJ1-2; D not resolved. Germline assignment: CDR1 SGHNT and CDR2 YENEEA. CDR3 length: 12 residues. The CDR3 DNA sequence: TGTGCCAGCAGCGTGGAGAACTATGCCTACACCTTC. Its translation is CASSVENYAYTF.